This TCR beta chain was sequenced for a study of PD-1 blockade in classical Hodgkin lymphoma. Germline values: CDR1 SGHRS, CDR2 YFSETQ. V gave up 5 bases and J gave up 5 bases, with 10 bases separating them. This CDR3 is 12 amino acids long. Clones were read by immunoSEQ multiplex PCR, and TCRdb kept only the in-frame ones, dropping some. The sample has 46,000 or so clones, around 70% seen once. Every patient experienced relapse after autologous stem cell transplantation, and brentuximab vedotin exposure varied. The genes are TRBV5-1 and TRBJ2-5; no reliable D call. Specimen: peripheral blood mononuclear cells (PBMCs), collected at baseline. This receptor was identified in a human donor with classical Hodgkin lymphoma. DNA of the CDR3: TGCGCCAGCAGAGCGATGGGGGAGACCCAGTACTTC. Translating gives CASRAMGETQYF.